These 26 T cell receptor beta chains were sequenced from one sample in a study of blood T cell repertoires in COVID-19. Method: immunoSEQ multiplex PCR; TCRdb's copy keeps in-frame clones and lacks some. The sample has 100,000 to 150,000 clones, around 80% seen once. The material sequenced was PBMCs or T cells enriched from blood (not recorded which). The receptors derive from a man between 35 and 55 years old with acute COVID-19.

The rearrangement joins TRBV12-5 to TRBJ1-1, with D hard to call. The V end was cut by 4 bases, the J end by 6 bases, with 15 bases between. Germline V lookup: CDR1 LGHNT, CDR2 FRNRAP. The CDR3 runs to 14 residues. The CDR3 sequence: CASGWAGRLAEAFF. The CDR3 DNA reads as TGTGCTAGTGGTTGGGCAGGAAGGTTAGCTGAAGCTTTCTTT.

This clone was found a few times. The V gene is TRBV3-1 (or the pseudogene TRBV3-2), the J gene TRBJ1-2; 8 bases are shared with TRBD1. The CDR3 contains 14 residues. The germline V gene has CDR1 LGHDT and CDR2 YNNKEL (reference sequence). J lost 3 bases, V lost 4 bases, and 4 bases had no gene match. CDR3 amino acids: CASSLQGVYYGYTF. The CDR3 coding sequence is TGTGCCAGCAGCCTACAGGGGGTCTACTATGGCTACACCTTC.

The sample holds one count of this clone. The chain uses TRBV19 and TRBJ1-2; TRBD1 matches at 9 bases. V was pared by 5 bases and J by 8 bases, with 6 bases of the junction left unmatched. This CDR3 comprises 13 residues. The germline V gene has CDR1 LNHDA and CDR2 SQIVND (reference sequence). CDR3 in amino acids: CASSPDRGIGYTF. CDR3 DNA sequence: TGTGCCAGTAGTCCCGACAGGGGGATAGGCTACACCTTC.

Only a few counts were recorded for this clone. The DNA of the CDR3 is TGTGCCAGTACCCCGCCAGGGTTAATGAACACTGAAGCTTTCTTT. It encodes CASTPPGLMNTEAFF. This chain connects TRBV19 to TRBJ1-1; TRBD1 might be the D (5 bases). Trimming took off 7 bases at V and 0 bases at J, with 15 bases between the two ends. CDR3 size: 15 residues. Germline V gives CDR1 LNHDA, CDR2 SQIVND (reference sequence).

The V and J genes are TRBV11-2 and TRBJ1-1; no clear D gene. CDR3 length: 13 amino acids. Germline values: CDR1 SGHAT, CDR2 FQNNGV. V was shortened by 1 base and J by 3 bases, with 6 bases between the two germline ends. Here the CDR3 reads CASSLGEDTEAFF. The CDR3 coding sequence is TGTGCCAGCAGCTTAGGGGAGGACACTGAAGCTTTCTTT.

This rearrangement joins TRBV20-1 to TRBJ1-2; no firm D call. The CDR3 has 12 residues. Germline V gene lookup returns CDR1 DFQATT and CDR2 SNEGSKA (reference sequence). The V end was cut by 3 bases, the J end by 10 bases, with 15 bases between. In nucleotides, the CDR3 is TGCAGTGCTAGTTATGGGGAGGCCTCCTACACCTTC. Translating it yields CSASYGEASYTF.

This chain links TRBV27 with TRBJ2-2, with D maybe TRBD2 (5 bases). CDR1 and CDR2 (germline): MNHEY, SMNVEV (reference sequence). This CDR3 is built from 16 residues. V lost 6 bases and J 5 bases, leaving 19 bases between the germline ends. CDR3 protein: CASRERSEGTTGELFF. The CDR3 DNA sequence: TGTGCCAGCAGGGAGAGGTCAGAGGGAACGACCGGGGAGCTGTTTTTT.

The CDR3 nucleotides are TGTGCCAGCAGTTTTACAGGGGAAGAGACCCAGTACTTC. Translation: CASSFTGEETQYF. The V and J genes are TRBV27 and TRBJ2-5, with 7 bases lining up with TRBD1. CDR3 size: 13 residues. Trimming at V came to 3 bases and at J to 3 bases, leaving 1 base not matched to a gene. Germline V gene lookup returns CDR1 MNHEY and CDR2 SMNVEV (reference sequence).

This sequence joins TRBV7-9 and TRBJ1-4; D is uncertain. CDR1 and CDR2 (germline): SEHNR, FQNEAQ (reference sequence). The CDR3 spans 16 residues. The V end lost 5 bases, the J end lost 0 bases, and 13 bases lay between the germline ends. The chain's CDR3 is CASSLRAFSTNEKLFF. CDR3 coding DNA: TGTGCCAGCAGCCTTAGAGCATTCTCAACTAATGAAAAACTGTTTTTT.

The gene calls are TRBV11-1 and TRBJ2-7; D might be TRBD1 (5 bases). CDR1 and CDR2 (germline): SGHAT, FQDESV (reference sequence). There are 15 residues in the CDR3. Trimming shortened V by 5 bases and J by 0 bases, and 14 bases separated the two germline ends. The CDR3 sequence is CASSPRSDSSYEQYF. CDR3 coding DNA: TGTGCCAGCAGCCCGCGAAGCGACAGCTCCTACGAGCAGTACTTC.

The rearrangement links TRBV12-5 to TRBJ2-1, with D maybe TRBD2 (6 bases). The germline gives CDR1 LGHNT, CDR2 FRNRAP. Trimming took 3 bases from V and 2 from J, leaving 14 bases between them. The CDR3 is 16 residues long. For the CDR3, the DNA is TGTGCTAGTGGTTTCACCGGGAGCGGCGCCTACAATGAGCAGTTCTTC. This encodes CASGFTGSGAYNEQFF.

V and J are TRBV9 and TRBJ2-1; TRBD2 matches at 15 bases. Trimming cost V 3 bases and J 2 bases; bases outside gene matches: 3. Looked up from germline, CDR1 is SGDLS and CDR2 is YYNGEE. The CDR3 covers 17 residues. CDR3 nucleotides: TGTGCCAGCAGCGCGGGACTAGCGGGAGGCGCCTACAATGAGCAGTTCTTC. Translated, it gives CASSAGLAGGAYNEQFF.

The chain is built from TRBV20-1 and TRBJ2-2, with a weak D call TRBD2 (7 bases). CDR1 is DFQATT and CDR2 is SNEGSKA in the germline V gene (reference sequence). The CDR3 runs 11 residues. CDR3 protein: CGGGSTGELFF. The CDR3 region has the DNA TGCGGGGGGGGCAGCACCGGGGAGCTGTTTTTT.

This sequence joins TRBV7-6 and TRBJ2-7; no definite D call. The germline V and J ends were trimmed by 1 base and 6 bases, with 4 bases remaining between them. The CDR3 length is 11 residues. CDR1 and CDR2 (germline): SGHVS, FNYEAQ. This CDR3 reads CASSLGPEQYF. In DNA, the CDR3 is TGTGCCAGCAGCTTAGGGCCCGAGCAGTACTTC.

The chain joins TRBV27 to TRBJ2-7; TRBD2 matches at 12 bases. CDR3 length: 15 amino acids. The V gene's germline CDR1 is MNHEY and CDR2 SMNVEV (reference sequence). V was pared by 6 bases and J by 6 bases, with 9 bases of the junction left unmatched. CDR3 sequence (DNA): TGTGCCAGCAGGACTAGCGGGAGAAGAGCGGCCGAGCAGTACTTC. Encoded protein: CASRTSGRRAAEQYF.

The V call is TRBV5-6, the J call TRBJ1-5, with 7 bases aligning to TRBD1. The CDR3 has 15 residues. Germline lookup yields CDR1 SGHDT and CDR2 YYEEEE. Trimming cost V 0 bases and J 3 bases; bases outside gene matches: 3. This CDR3 reads CASSLGGTDNQPQHF. The CDR3 DNA reads TGTGCCAGCAGCTTGGGGGGGACAGACAATCAGCCCCAGCATTTT.

The V call is TRBV28, the J call TRBJ1-4; D uncertain. V lost 5 bases, J lost 8 bases, and 18 bases lay in between. Germline lookup yields CDR1 MDHEN and CDR2 SYDVKM. This CDR3 has 15 amino acids. This CDR3 is CASSILAHSGEKLFF. The CDR3 coding sequence is TGTGCCAGCAGTATCCTAGCCCACAGCGGGGAAAAACTGTTTTTT.

The chain combines TRBV7-9 with TRBJ2-2, with 8 bases lining up with TRBD1. Germline values: CDR1 SEHNR, CDR2 FQNEAQ (reference sequence). Losses at the gene ends were 1 base for V and 3 bases for J; bases not matched to a gene: 10. The CDR3 covers 18 residues. The CDR3 here is CASSLGSIRGPYTGELFF. Here the CDR3 DNA reads TGTGCCAGCAGCTTAGGATCCATCAGGGGGCCATACACCGGGGAGCTGTTTTTT.

This CDR3 is CAWSVQGYNEKLFF. CDR3 in DNA: TGTGCCTGGAGTGTTCAGGGGTATAATGAAAAACTGTTTTTT. The chain links TRBV30 to TRBJ1-4; TRBD1 is a possible D gene (6 bases). The CDR3 runs to 14 residues. Trimming removed 0 bases from V and 4 bases from J, with 9 bases in between. In germline, CDR1 is GTSNPN, CDR2 SVGIG (reference sequence).

The chain uses TRBV5-1 and TRBJ2-7, with TRBD2 matching 7 bases. In germline, CDR1 is SGHRS, CDR2 YFSETQ. V lost 0 bases to trimming and J lost 5 bases; unmatched junction nucleotides: 14. The CDR3 consists of 17 residues. For the CDR3, the DNA is TGCGCCAGCAGCTTGGGCGCGGCGGGAGTTTCCCCCAACGAGCAGTACTTC. Residues: CASSLGAAGVSPNEQYF.

The chain recombines TRBV9 with TRBJ2-3; D is ambiguous. The CDR3 runs to 16 residues. Trimming removed 0 bases at V and 0 bases at J, with 11 bases between. Germline loops: CDR1 SGDLS, CDR2 YYNGEE. The CDR3 DNA follows: TGTGCCAGCAGCGTAGGGGCCCCGGCCAGCACAGATACGCAGTATTTT. Residues: CASSVGAPASTDTQYF.

The CDR3 nucleotides are TGTGCCAGCAGCTTAATTGGCCCAGCCTATAATTCACCCCTCCACTTT. This translates into CASSLIGPAYNSPLHF. The chain recombines TRBV11-2 with TRBJ1-6; the D is unclear. The CDR3 spans 16 residues. Germline CDR1 reads SGHAT; CDR2 reads FQNNGV. V was clipped by 2 bases and J by 2 bases, with 10 bases between them. Drawing the rest from reference TRBV11-2 and TRBJ1-6, the complete variable domain is EAGVAQSPRYKIIEKRQSVAFWCNPISGHATLYWYQQILGQGPKLLIQFQNNGVVDDSQLPKDRFSAERLKGVDSTLKIQPAKLEDSAVYLCASSLIGPAYNSPLHFGNGTRLTVT.

This clone came up once. This chain joins TRBV19 and TRBJ1-5; D may be TRBD1 (6 bases). The CDR3 spans 12 residues. CDR1 is LNHDA, CDR2 SQIVND, per germline (reference sequence). V was clipped by 10 bases and J by 6 bases, with 13 bases between them. CDR3 in DNA: TGTGCCACTTCTCCAGGGGTTCAGCCCCAGCATTTT. Its protein product is CATSPGVQPQHF.

CDR3 sequence reads: CASSPMTGGTEAFF. CDR3 DNA: TGTGCCAGCTCACCAATGACAGGGGGCACTGAAGCTTTCTTT. The chain employs TRBV18 and TRBJ1-1, with 9 bases identical to TRBD1. This CDR3 contains 14 residues. From germline, CDR1 is KGHSH and CDR2 LQKENI. J was trimmed by 4 bases and V by 2 bases; bases with no gene match: 2. The full variable domain, completed using reference TRBV18 and TRBJ1-1, is NAGVMQNPRHLVRRRGQEARLRCSPMKGHSHVYWYRQLPEEGLKFMVYLQKENIIDESGMPKERFSAEFPKEGPSILRIQQVVRGDSAAYFCASSPMTGGTEAFFGQGTRLTVV.

Written as DNA, the CDR3 is TGTGCCAGCAGCCAATTGAGCCCGAACACTGAAGCTTTCTTT. Protein product: CASSQLSPNTEAFF. This chain connects TRBV3-1 (or the pseudogene TRBV3-2) to TRBJ1-1; D gene ambiguous. Germline CDR1 is LGHDT and CDR2 is YNNKEL (reference sequence). The CDR3 consists of 14 residues. Trimming cost V 2 bases and J 1 base, with 8 bases left between them.

The V gene is TRBV19, the J gene TRBJ1-5; 8 bases align to TRBD1. J was trimmed by 5 bases and V by 5 bases; bases with no gene match: 8. This CDR3 is 15 amino acids long. Germline CDR1 and CDR2: LNHDA and SQIVND (reference sequence). CDR3 bases: TGTGCCAGTAGTGACCGGACAGGGTTCGATCAGCCCCAGCATTTT. Translation gives CASSDRTGFDQPQHF.